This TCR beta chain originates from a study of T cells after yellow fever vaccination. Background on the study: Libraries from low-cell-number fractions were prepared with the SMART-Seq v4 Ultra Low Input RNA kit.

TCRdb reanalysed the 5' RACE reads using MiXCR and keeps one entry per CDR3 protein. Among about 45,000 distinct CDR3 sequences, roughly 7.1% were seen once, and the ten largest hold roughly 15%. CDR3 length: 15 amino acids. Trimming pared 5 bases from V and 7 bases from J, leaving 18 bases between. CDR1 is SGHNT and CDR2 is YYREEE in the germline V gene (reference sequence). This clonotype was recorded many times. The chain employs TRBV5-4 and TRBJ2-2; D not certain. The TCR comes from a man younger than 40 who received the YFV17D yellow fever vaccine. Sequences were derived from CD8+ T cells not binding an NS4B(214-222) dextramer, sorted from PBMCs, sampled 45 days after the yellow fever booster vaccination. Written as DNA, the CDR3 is TGTGCCAGCAGGGGTGAAGGAGAACACAGCGGGGAGCTGTTTTTT. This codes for CASRGEGEHSGELFF.